The T cell receptor beta chain described here comes from a study of CD8+ T cells in alopecia areata. At the level of the study: Tofacitinib administration persisted for 6 to 18 months, succeeded by 6 months off drug. Study-level findings and limits: Scalp lesions, especially in alopecia totalis/universalis, had higher clonality than normal scalp. TCR sharing across patients was less clear than in mice, possibly HLA-related.

Lesional scalp punch biopsies and peripheral blood were collected from alopecia areata patients. Following extraction, RNA underwent reverse transcription to cDNA, which served as the sequencing template. TCRdb's copy holds only in-frame clones and misses some; the assay was immunoSEQ multiplex PCR. The table includes 220,000 or so clones, around 62% detected once. Comments on this clone: The antigen remains unidentified.

The CDR3 extends over 13 amino acids. Germline CDR1 SQVTM, CDR2 ANQGSEA. V was clipped by 2 bases and J by 5 bases; unmatched bases: 5. The source is a human donor with alopecia areata. The sample here was CD4+ T cells sorted from blood, taken at week 0. The rearrangement links TRBV29-1 to TRBJ1-2; 7 bases match TRBD1. CDR3: CSVERDRAYGYTF. In DNA form, the CDR3 reads TGCAGCGTTGAAAGGGACAGAGCTTATGGCTACACCTTC. The whole variable domain, filled in from reference TRBV29-1 and TRBJ1-2, reads SAVISQKPSRDICQRGTSLTIQCQVDSQVTMMFWYRQQPGQSLTLIATANQGSEATYESGFVIDKFPISRPNLTFSTLTVSNMSPEDSSIYLCSVERDRAYGYTFGSGTRLTVV.